The entry below gives a single T cell receptor (beta chain) sequence along with its context. This sample was taken from a study of shared clonotypes between healthy human individuals. Here immunoSEQ multiplex PCR was the method, and the copy in TCRdb shows in-frame clones only, minus some. The sample lists around 430,000 clones, around 79% occurring once. Donors included only healthy HIV-negative adults lacking recent acute infections or vaccinations. Sequencing was done on a sample of PBMCs. This sequence was found in a woman aged 40-49 years in good health. Some clones in this sample may be carry-over from other donors' samples.

In nucleotides, the CDR3 is TGCGCCAGCAGCTTGGGACAGGGGGCTTTCGGCGAGCAGTACTTC. Protein: CASSLGQGAFGEQYF. The gene calls are TRBV5-1 and TRBJ2-5; TRBD1 matches at 10 bases. The better agreement between TRBJ2-7 and the DNA end casts doubt on the J call. The CDR3 consists of 15 residues. Germline CDR1 and CDR2: SGHRS and YFSETQ.